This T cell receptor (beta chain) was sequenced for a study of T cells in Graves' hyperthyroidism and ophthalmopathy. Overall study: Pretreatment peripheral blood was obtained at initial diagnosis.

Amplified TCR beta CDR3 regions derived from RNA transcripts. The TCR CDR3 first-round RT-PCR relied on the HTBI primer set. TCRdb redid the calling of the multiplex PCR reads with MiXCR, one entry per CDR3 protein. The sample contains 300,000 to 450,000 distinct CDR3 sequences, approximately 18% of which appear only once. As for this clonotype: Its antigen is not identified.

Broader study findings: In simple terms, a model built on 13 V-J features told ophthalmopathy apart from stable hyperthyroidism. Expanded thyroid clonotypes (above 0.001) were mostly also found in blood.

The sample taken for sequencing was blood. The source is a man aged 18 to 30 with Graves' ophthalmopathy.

CDR3 sequence (DNA): TGCAGCGTCCGGGACAGACTCACAGATACGCAGTATTTT. Its translation is CSVRDRLTDTQYF. The chain uses TRBV29-1 and TRBJ2-3; TRBD1 matches at 7 bases. There are 13 residues in the CDR3. V shed 6 bases, J shed 2 bases, and the junction held 5 bases outside the gene matches. CDR1 SQVTM and CDR2 ANQGSEA come from the germline V gene.